The 21 T cell receptor beta chains reported below all come from one sample, sequenced in a study of T cell responses to AZD1222 COVID-19 vaccine. The data were produced by immunoSEQ multiplex PCR, yet TCRdb's version contains in-frame clones alone and is incomplete. Here the sample spans 150,000 to 170,000 clones, approximately 90% being singletons. The sequencing used peripheral blood, collected on day 0 of AZD1222 vaccination. The source is an adult in good health.

The chain recombines TRBV3-1 (or the pseudogene TRBV3-2) with TRBJ2-5; 11 positions agree with TRBD2. There are 14 residues in the CDR3. The ends lost 4 bases at V and 5 bases at J; junction bases unmatched: 3. Germline-derived CDR1 and CDR2 are LGHDT and YNNKEL (reference sequence). CDR3 bases: TGTGCCAGCAGCCTAGCGGGGGGGCGGGAGACCCAGTACTTC. Its translation is CASSLAGGRETQYF.

This sequence joins TRBV15 and TRBJ1-1; unclear D gene. CDR3 length equals 15 residues. The V end lost 0 bases, the J end lost 2 bases, and 10 bases lay between the germline ends. Germline V gene sequence: CDR1 LNHNV, CDR2 YYDKDF (reference sequence). The CDR3 nucleotides read TGTGCCACCAGCAGAGATTCGGGGAGCAACACTGAAGCTTTCTTT. It translates to CATSRDSGSNTEAFF. The variable domain in full, completed from reference TRBV15 and TRBJ1-1, reads DAMVIQNPRYQVTQFGKPVTLSCSQTLNHNVMYWYQQKSSQAPKLLFHYYDKDFNNEADTPDNFQSRRPNTSFCFLDIRSPGLGDTAMYLCATSRDSGSNTEAFFGQGTRLTVV.

The rearrangement uses TRBV6-5 and TRBJ2-2, with D unresolved. Trimming took off 6 bases at V and 7 bases at J, with 9 bases between the two ends. The CDR3 extends over 12 amino acids. Germline assignment: CDR1 MNHEY and CDR2 SVGAGI. The CDR3 bases are TGTGCCAGCAGATTCCAGGACGGGGAGCTGTTTTTT. It is translated as CASRFQDGELFF.

The rearrangement links TRBV28 to TRBJ2-7; 7 bases line up with TRBD1. CDR1 and CDR2 (germline): MDHEN, SYDVKM. CDR3 size: 14 residues. The ends lost 4 bases at V and 2 bases at J; junction bases unmatched: 5. CDR3 loop: CASSSPGQTYEQYF. The CDR3 nucleotides read TGTGCCAGCAGTTCCCCGGGACAGACCTACGAGCAGTACTTC.

The rearrangement joins TRBV29-1 to TRBJ1-1, with 8 bases fitting TRBD1. Germline-derived CDR1 and CDR2 are SQVTM and ANQGSEA. This CDR3 comprises 12 residues. After removal of 7 bases from V and 5 bases from J, the junction contained 6 bases not matched to a gene. The CDR3 spells CSGTDRVTEAFF. The DNA for the CDR3 is TGCAGCGGAACGGACAGGGTAACTGAAGCTTTCTTT.

The rearrangement uses TRBV15 and TRBJ1-2, with D uncertain. V was clipped by 5 bases and J by 0 bases, with 10 bases between them. Germline V gene sequence: CDR1 LNHNV, CDR2 YYDKDF (reference sequence). This CDR3 is built from 14 residues. CDR3 region: CATSETTANYGYTF. For the CDR3, the DNA is TGTGCCACCAGCGAGACGACGGCTAACTATGGCTACACCTTC.

The V and J genes are TRBV15 and TRBJ1-5; D is possibly TRBD1 (6 bases). Germline V gene lookup returns CDR1 LNHNV and CDR2 YYDKDF (reference sequence). V lost 3 bases to trimming and J lost 0 bases, with 9 bases between them. The CDR3 covers 15 residues. CDR3 sequence (DNA): TGTGCCACCAGCAGGGACAGTTTTAGCAATCAGCCCCAGCATTTT. It yields the protein CATSRDSFSNQPQHF. The variable domain in full, completed from reference TRBV15 and TRBJ1-5, reads DAMVIQNPRYQVTQFGKPVTLSCSQTLNHNVMYWYQQKSSQAPKLLFHYYDKDFNNEADTPDNFQSRRPNTSFCFLDIRSPGLGDTAMYLCATSRDSFSNQPQHFGDGTRLSIL.

The gene calls are TRBV5-1 and TRBJ2-6; D gene ambiguous. CDR3 length equals 15 residues. Trimming pared 0 bases from V and 0 bases from J, leaving 4 bases between. Germline lookup yields CDR1 SGHRS and CDR2 YFSETQ. The CDR3 loop reads CASSLVASGANVLTF. CDR3 coding DNA: TGCGCCAGCAGCTTGGTGGCCTCTGGGGCCAACGTCCTGACTTTC.

The V and J genes are TRBV29-1 and TRBJ1-2, with 9 bases matching TRBD1. This CDR3 comprises 13 residues. The ends lost 6 bases at V and 0 bases at J; junction bases unmatched: 2. Germline CDR1 is SQVTM and CDR2 is ANQGSEA. CDR3 sequence (DNA): TGCAGCGTCGGGACAGGGACTAACTATGGCTACACCTTC. This translates into CSVGTGTNYGYTF.

The chain combines TRBV29-1 with TRBJ2-1; 7 bases are a match to TRBD1. Germline CDR1 SQVTM, CDR2 ANQGSEA. The ends lost 4 bases at V and 6 bases at J; junction bases unmatched: 6. This CDR3 comprises 13 residues. CDR3 residues: CSVARGQANEQFF. Written as DNA, the CDR3 is TGCAGCGTTGCGAGGGGGCAAGCCAATGAGCAGTTCTTC.

This chain links TRBV20-1 with TRBJ2-7; 12 bases match TRBD1. Trimming removed 6 bases from V and 7 bases from J; junction bases left unmatched: 13. Germline CDR1 and CDR2: DFQATT and SNEGSKA (reference sequence). The CDR3 consists of 15 residues. The CDR3 spells CSASTGTGGTGEQYF. The DNA of the CDR3 is TGCAGTGCGAGTACCGGGACAGGGGGCACTGGGGAGCAGTACTTC.

This clone was seen a single time. The chain couples TRBV28 to TRBJ2-5; TRBD1 matches at 9 bases. Per the germline V gene, CDR1 is MDHEN and CDR2 is SYDVKM. The CDR3 is made up of 15 amino acids. V trimming: 4 bases; J trimming: 4 bases; junction bases outside the gene matches: 7. The CDR3 protein is CASSSLTGGAETQYF. The CDR3 nucleotides are TGTGCCAGCAGTTCCCTAACAGGGGGCGCAGAGACCCAGTACTTC.

The chain employs TRBV3-1 (or the pseudogene TRBV3-2) and TRBJ1-2; no firm D call. CDR3 length equals 14 residues. Germline lookup yields CDR1 LGHDT and CDR2 YNNKEL (reference sequence). V lost 0 bases and J lost 4, with 9 bases in between. The CDR3 sequence: CASSQDAGLYGYTF. CDR3 bases: TGTGCCAGCAGCCAAGATGCCGGACTCTATGGCTACACCTTC.

The J gene is TRBJ1-2, the V gene TRBV5-8; weak D call: TRBD1 (6 bases). Trimming left V 0 bases short and J 8 bases short, with 11 bases between. The CDR3 extends over 13 amino acids. Germline loops: CDR1 SGHTS, CDR2 YDEGEE. In DNA form, the CDR3 reads TGTGCCAGCAGCTTGGTGTCAGGGGTCGGCTACACCTTC. It is translated as CASSLVSGVGYTF.

The chain employs TRBV4-1 and TRBJ1-2; the D is unclear. The CDR3 contains 16 residues. The germline V gene has CDR1 MGHRA and CDR2 YSYEKL. V was pared by 0 bases and J by 4 bases, with 15 bases between. The CDR3 DNA sequence: TGCGCCAGCAGCCAAGATGCGGCCAGGTGGAGCTATGGCTACACCTTC. This sequence encodes CASSQDAARWSYGYTF.

A note on this clone: One end of the junction varies from germline; a read error may be responsible. V gene TRBV7-2 combines with J gene TRBJ1-3; a weak D match, TRBD1 (6 bases). Looked up from germline, CDR1 is SGHTA and CDR2 is FQGNSA. The CDR3 is 16 amino acids. CDR3 residues: CASTLGGFRSGNTIYF. For the CDR3, the DNA is TGTGCCAGCACCTTAGGGGGGTTCCGCTCTGGAAACACCATATATTTT.

This clone appeared a single time. The rearrangement uses TRBV7-9 and TRBJ2-5; D is undetermined. This CDR3 has 14 amino acids. Germline CDR1 is SEHNR and CDR2 is FQNEAQ (reference sequence). V was clipped by 5 bases and J by 0 bases, with 10 bases between them. The CDR3 spells CASSASRNQETQYF. The DNA for the CDR3 is TGTGCCAGCAGCGCCTCCAGGAACCAAGAGACCCAGTACTTC. The whole variable domain, filled in from reference TRBV7-9 and TRBJ2-5, reads DTGVSQNPRHKITKRGQNVTFRCDPISEHNRLYWYRQTLGQGPEFLTYFQNEAQLEKSRLLSDRFSAERPKGSFSTLEIQRTEQGDSAMYLCASSASRNQETQYFGPGTRLLVL.

The rearrangement joins TRBV5-8 to TRBJ1-1, with TRBD1 as a possible D gene (6 bases). This CDR3 has 11 residues. Germline V gene lookup returns CDR1 SGHTS and CDR2 YDEGEE. Trimming stripped 1 base from V and 11 bases from J, with 9 bases between. CDR3 sequence reads: CASSLTGTAFF. CDR3 DNA sequence: TGTGCCAGCAGCTTGACAGGGACGGCTTTCTTT.

V is TRBV29-1 and J is TRBJ1-1; D is undetermined. V was cut by 7 bases and J by 0 bases, with 12 bases left in between. Germline V gene sequence: CDR1 SQVTM, CDR2 ANQGSEA. The CDR3 runs to 13 residues. The CDR3 DNA reads as TGCAGCGCCGTGGGCAGCTTGAACACTGAAGCTTTCTTT. Amino acids: CSAVGSLNTEAFF. Complete variable domain (other parts from reference TRBV29-1 and TRBJ1-1): SAVISQKPSRDICQRGTSLTIQCQVDSQVTMMFWYRQQPGQSLTLIATANQGSEATYESGFVIDKFPISRPNLTFSTLTVSNMSPEDSSIYLCSAVGSLNTEAFFGQGTRLTVV.

The V call is TRBV7-2, the J call TRBJ2-7; D tentatively fits TRBD1 or TRBD2 (5 bases each). CDR1 SGHTA and CDR2 FQGNSA come from the germline V gene. The CDR3 spans 14 residues. V lost 4 bases and J lost 6, with 16 bases in between. DNA of the CDR3: TGTGCCAGCAGCTCCACGGGACCCCTTGGCGAGCAGTACTTC. This encodes CASSSTGPLGEQYF.

The chain employs TRBV7-2 and TRBJ2-1; the D is unclear. The CDR3 length is 11 residues. V was clipped by 3 bases and J by 6 bases, with 3 bases between them. Germline loops: CDR1 SGHTA, CDR2 FQGNSA. The CDR3 protein is CASSFRNEQFF. In DNA form, the CDR3 reads TGTGCCAGCAGCTTTCGCAATGAGCAGTTCTTC.